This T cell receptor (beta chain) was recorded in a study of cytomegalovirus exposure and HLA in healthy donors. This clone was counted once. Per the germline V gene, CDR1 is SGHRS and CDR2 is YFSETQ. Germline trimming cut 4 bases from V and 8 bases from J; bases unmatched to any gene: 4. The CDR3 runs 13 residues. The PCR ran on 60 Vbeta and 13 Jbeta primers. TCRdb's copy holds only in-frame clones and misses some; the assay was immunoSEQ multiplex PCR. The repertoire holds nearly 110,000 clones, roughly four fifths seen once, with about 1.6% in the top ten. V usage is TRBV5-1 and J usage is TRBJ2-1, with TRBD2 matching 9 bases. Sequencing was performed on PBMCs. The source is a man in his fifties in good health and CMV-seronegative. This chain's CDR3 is CASSPRGGDEQFF. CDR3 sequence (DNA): TGCGCCAGCAGCCCGCGGGGGGGAGATGAGCAGTTCTTC.